This TCR beta chain was recovered during a study of blood T cell repertoires in COVID-19. As for the study in general: The United States, Italy and Spain were the sources of the acute and convalescent COVID-19 samples. Sources were T cells, B-cell-depleted T cells, or PBMCs; the material itself was cDNA or gDNA.

In germline, CDR1 is MNHEY, CDR2 SVGEGT. V was pared by 6 bases and J by 4 bases, with 4 bases of the junction left unmatched. The length of the CDR3 is 13 residues. In the original analysis: The authors estimated nucleated cell counts from reference gene primer amplification. Sequenced by immunoSEQ multiplex PCR; TCRdb stores in-frame clones only, minus some. The V and J calls and clone size are taken from that table; D and trimming were inferred from the DNA. The repertoire holds 150,000 to 200,000 clones, with 88% as singletons. This TCR came from a human donor in a cohort sampled during active COVID-19. The J gene is TRBJ1-1, the V gene TRBV6-2 or TRBV6-3, with 8 bases that match TRBD1. Sequencing was performed on peripheral blood. The DNA of the CDR3 is TGTGCCAGCAGCCTAACAGGGGGCACTGAAGCTTTCTTT. Residues: CASSLTGGTEAFF.